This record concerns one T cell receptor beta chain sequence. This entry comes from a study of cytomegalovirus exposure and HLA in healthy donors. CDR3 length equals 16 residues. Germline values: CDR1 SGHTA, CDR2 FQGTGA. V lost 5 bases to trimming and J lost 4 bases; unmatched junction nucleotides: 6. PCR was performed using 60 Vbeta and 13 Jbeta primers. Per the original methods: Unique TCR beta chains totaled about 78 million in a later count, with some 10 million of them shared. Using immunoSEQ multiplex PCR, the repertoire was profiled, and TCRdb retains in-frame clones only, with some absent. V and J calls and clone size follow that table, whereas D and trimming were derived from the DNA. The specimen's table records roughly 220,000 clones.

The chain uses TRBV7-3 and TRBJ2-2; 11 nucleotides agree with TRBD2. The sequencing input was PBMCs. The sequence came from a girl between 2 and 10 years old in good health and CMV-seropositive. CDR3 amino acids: CASSVSSGRTTGELFF. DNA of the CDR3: TGTGCCAGCAGCGTCTCTAGCGGGAGGACCACCGGGGAGCTGTTTTTT.